This T cell receptor beta chain was retrieved from a study of post-analysis software for immune sequencing data. Study background: Clinical courses comprised relapsing-remitting, secondary progressive and progressive-relapsing multiple sclerosis.

For this clonotype: Its antigen is as yet unknown.

TCR beta cDNA libraries included unique molecular identifiers. A population of roughly 0.95 to 10 million T cells gave rise to around 480,000 cDNA molecules. MiXCR was run by TCRdb on the PCR reads, yielding one entry per CDR3 protein. The sample carries about 400,000 distinct CDR3 sequences, roughly 38% recorded once. Study-wide results and caveats: Controls showed significantly higher normalized Chao1 diversity than did multiple sclerosis patients. Roughly 5 TRBV segments occurring more often in patients than controls included TRBV5-6, TRBV5-1 and TRBV20-1.

Germline V gives CDR1 LGHNT, CDR2 FRNRAP. V lost 6 bases, J lost 5 bases, and 9 bases stayed unmatched. The CDR3 has 15 amino acids. The origin of this receptor is a girl aged 10 to 17 with multiple sclerosis. The rearrangement joins TRBV12-5 to TRBJ2-3; 9 nucleotides align to TRBD2. Sequencing input: blood. In DNA, the CDR3 is TGTGCTAGTGGCCGCGGGGGGGCCCATGGAGATACGCAGTATTTT. Amino acids: CASGRGGAHGDTQYF.